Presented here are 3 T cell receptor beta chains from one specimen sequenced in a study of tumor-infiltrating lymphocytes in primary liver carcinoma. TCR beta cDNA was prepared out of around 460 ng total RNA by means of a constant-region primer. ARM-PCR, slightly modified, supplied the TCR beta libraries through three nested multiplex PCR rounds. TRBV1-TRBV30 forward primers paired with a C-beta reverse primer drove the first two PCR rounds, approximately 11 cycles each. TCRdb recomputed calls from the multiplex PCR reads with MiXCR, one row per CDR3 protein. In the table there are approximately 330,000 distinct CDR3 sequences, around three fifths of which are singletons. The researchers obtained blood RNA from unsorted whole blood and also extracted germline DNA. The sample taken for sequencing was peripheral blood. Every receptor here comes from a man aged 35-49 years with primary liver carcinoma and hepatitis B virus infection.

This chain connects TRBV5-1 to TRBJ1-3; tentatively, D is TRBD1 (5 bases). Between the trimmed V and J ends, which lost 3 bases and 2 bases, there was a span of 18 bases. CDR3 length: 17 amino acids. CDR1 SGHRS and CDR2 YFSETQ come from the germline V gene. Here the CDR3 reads CASSSVAGGVTGNTIYF. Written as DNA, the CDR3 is TGCGCCAGCAGCTCGGTTGCGGGGGGTGTAACTGGAAACACCATATATTTT.

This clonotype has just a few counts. The CDR3 DNA reads as TGTGCCATCAGTGAGTCGAGCCAGGGGGCGTCTGCCAAAAACATTCAGTACTTC. Its translation: CAISESSQGASAKNIQYF. This chain links TRBV10-3 with TRBJ2-4; 8 nucleotides align to TRBD1. Germline CDR1 ENHRY, CDR2 SYGVKD. The CDR3 is 18 amino acids. V lost 0 bases, J lost 1 base, and 8 bases stayed unmatched.

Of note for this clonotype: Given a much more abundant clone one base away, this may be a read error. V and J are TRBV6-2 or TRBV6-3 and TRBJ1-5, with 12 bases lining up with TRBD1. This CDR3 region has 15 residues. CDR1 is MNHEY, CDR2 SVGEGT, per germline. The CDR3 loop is CASSFGTGGNPPQHF. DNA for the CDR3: TGTGCCAGCAGTTTTGGGACAGGGGGCAATCCGCCCCAGCATTTT.